The source of this T cell receptor beta chain is a study of monozygotic twins with inflammatory bowel disease. TCRdb re-called the 5' RACE reads; one entry per CDR3 protein, DNA not given. This sample contains approximately 400,000 distinct CDR3 sequences. The specimen sequenced was blood. This clonotype was obtained from a human donor with ulcerative colitis or Crohn's disease, or a healthy co-twin of an affected twin (not recorded which).

The CDR3 sequence is CASSLGSGANVLTF. The chain carries TRBV6-1 and TRBJ2-6. CDR3 length: 14 amino acids. In germline, CDR1 is MNHNS, CDR2 SASEGT.